This record covers a single T cell receptor beta chain. The data were obtained in a study of blood T cell repertoires in COVID-19. Only in-frame clones appear in the TCRdb table, and some are missing; sequencing was by immunoSEQ multiplex PCR. The data hold almost 250,000 clones, with roughly 86% observed a single time. The CDR3 is 14 residues long. Germline V gene sequence: CDR1 MNHEY, CDR2 SVGAGI. V lost 6 bases and J 3 bases, leaving 14 bases between the germline ends. V gene TRBV6-5 combines with J gene TRBJ1-1; perhaps TRBD1 as D (6 bases). The sequence derives from a woman aged 55-70 years who had recovered from COVID-19. Sequencing was performed on peripheral blood. Here the CDR3 DNA reads TGTGCCAGCAGGAGGGGACATGGGGACACTGAAGCTTTCTTT. Its translation: CASRRGHGDTEAFF.